The T cell receptor beta chain under discussion was sequenced for a study of T-cell reconstitution after alpha-beta-depleted transplantation in children. General observations from the study: In some patients, recipient T cells and intrathymic progenitors surviving conditioning explained high day-60 diversity. Newly made T cells mostly supplied T-cell counts and diversity one year after transplant.

As it was prepared, the TCRbeta library received unique molecular identifiers. TCRdb analysed the PCR reads with MiXCR anew, one entry per CDR3 protein. The sample has fewer than 1 million distinct CDR3 sequences; roughly 15% are singletons. CDR1 and CDR2 (germline): SGHRS, YFSETQ. The CDR3 totals 15 residues. V trimming: 1 base; J trimming: 5 bases; junction bases outside the gene matches: 8. Worth noting for this clonotype: Its antigen is undetermined.

The chain couples TRBV5-1 to TRBJ2-7, with 8 bases matching TRBD1. This TCR derives from a male patient aged 10 to 17 who had a stem cell transplant for acute lymphoblastic leukemia, so the T cells may come from the graft donor. The sequencing used PBMCs, mostly from graft donor cells, collected 360 days after TCRalphabeta/CD19-depleted stem cell transplant. CDR3 protein: CASSLTGGWINEQYF. In DNA form, the CDR3 reads TGCGCCAGCAGCTTGACAGGGGGATGGATCAACGAGCAGTACTTC.